A single sample is the source of the 5 T cell receptor beta chains below, sequenced in a study of blood T cell repertoires in COVID-19. Assay: immunoSEQ multiplex PCR; the TCRdb copy retains only in-frame clones and omits some. The sample contains 85,000 to 120,000 clones, about 72% of which appear only once. Sequences were obtained from peripheral blood. The receptors derive from a man aged 60-69 years with active or convalescent COVID-19.

CDR3 protein: CASSERGRNTEAFF. CDR3 nucleotides: TGTGCCAGCAGTGAAAGGGGTCGGAACACTGAAGCTTTCTTT. The rearrangement joins TRBV2 to TRBJ1-1, with TRBD1 as a possible D gene (5 bases). CDR1 is SNHLY, CDR2 FYNNEI, per germline. The V gene lost 2 bases and the J gene lost 1 base, with 8 bases spanning the gap. CDR3 size: 14 residues.

The J gene is TRBJ1-2, the V gene TRBV6-5; 7 bases match TRBD1. This CDR3 is 13 amino acids long. After removal of 2 bases from V and 8 bases from J, the junction contained 5 bases not matched to a gene. Germline loops: CDR1 MNHEY, CDR2 SVGAGI. DNA for the CDR3: TGTGCCAGCAGTTACCCCGGGACAGAAGGCTACACCTTC. It specifies CASSYPGTEGYTF.

This clone was detected only a few times. The chain carries TRBV6-5 and TRBJ2-7, with D perhaps matching TRBD1 (5 bases). Germline V gene lookup returns CDR1 MNHEY and CDR2 SVGAGI. CDR3 length equals 13 residues. The V gene lost 3 bases and the J gene lost 1 base, with 7 bases spanning the gap. This CDR3 is CASSYDRSYEQYV. As DNA, the CDR3 is TGTGCCAGCAGTTATGACAGATCCTACGAGCAGTACGTC.

The rearrangement links TRBV7-8 to TRBJ2-5; perhaps TRBD2 as D (6 bases). The CDR3 sequence is 16 residues long. Between the trimmed V and J ends, which lost 4 bases and 5 bases, there was a span of 20 bases. Germline assignment: CDR1 SGHVS and CDR2 FQNEAQ. CDR3 sequence reads: CASSSFSTAGGETQYF. The CDR3 DNA reads as TGTGCCAGCAGCTCCTTCTCGACGGCCGGAGGGGAGACCCAGTACTTC.

This sequence joins TRBV5-1 and TRBJ1-4; 9 bases map to TRBD1. This CDR3 region has 15 residues. Germline-derived CDR1 and CDR2 are SGHRS and YFSETQ. The trim removed 1 base at V and 7 bases at J, leaving 5 bases unmatched. Written as DNA, the CDR3 is TGCGCCAGCAGCTTGTGGACAGGGGAACGTGAAAAACTGTTTTTT. This gives the protein CASSLWTGEREKLFF.